The 28 T cell receptor beta chains given below trace back to one sample, sequenced in a study of naive and memory T cell subsets. The beta constant-region primer was an equimolar mix of two oligonucleotides covering TRBC1 and TRBC2. The ligated cDNA underwent four PCR rounds using SP2 and nested alpha and beta constant-region primers. TCRdb ran MiXCR on the UMI-ligation and nested PCR reads and lists one entry per CDR3 protein. The repertoire holds about 22,000 distinct CDR3 sequences, around 9% seen once, with around a fifth in the top ten. The sequenced material came from central memory CD8+ T cells from blood. These receptors were collected from a human donor in good health.

This clonotype appeared many times. The rearrangement uses TRBV7-9 and TRBJ2-3, with 7 bases identical to TRBD1. J was trimmed by 0 bases and V by 5 bases; bases with no gene match: 8. Germline values: CDR1 SEHNR, CDR2 FQNEAQ (reference sequence). The CDR3 contains 16 residues. This chain's CDR3 is CASSLDREGSTDTQYF. CDR3 DNA sequence: TGTGCCAGCAGCCTAGACAGGGAAGGGAGCACAGATACGCAGTATTTT.

The genes are TRBV2 and TRBJ1-6; a possible D gene is TRBD1 (5 bases). CDR1 and CDR2 from the germline V gene are SNHLY and FYNNEI. V gave up 2 bases and J gave up 0 bases, with 8 bases separating them. The CDR3 consists of 16 residues. The CDR3 loop reads CASSETDSSYNSPLHF. The CDR3 DNA is TGTGCCAGCAGTGAAACAGACAGCTCCTATAATTCACCCCTCCACTTT.

This clonotype came up a few times. Here the CDR3 reads CASSSSRQAMRETQYF. In nucleotides, the CDR3 is TGTGCCAGCAGCTCGAGTAGACAGGCCATGCGGGAGACCCAGTACTTC. The chain has TRBV13 and TRBJ2-5; the D gene is possibly TRBD1 (6 bases). This CDR3 has 16 amino acids. CDR1 and CDR2 (germline): PRHDT, FYEKMQ (reference sequence). Trimming shortened V by 4 bases and J by 5 bases, and 20 bases separated the two germline ends.

This clonotype was picked up many times. J is TRBJ2-1 and V is TRBV13; D is undetermined. Germline-derived CDR1 and CDR2 are PRHDT and FYEKMQ (reference sequence). Deletions cut 4 bases from V and 1 base from J, with 5 bases between. The CDR3 totals 13 residues. Here the CDR3 DNA reads TGTGCCAGCAGCTCCAGTTCCTACAATGAGCAGTTCTTC. This sequence encodes CASSSSSYNEQFF.

This clonotype was counted only a few times. The genes are TRBV30 and TRBJ2-7; 7 nucleotides line up with TRBD2. Germline V gene lookup returns CDR1 GTSNPN and CDR2 SVGIG (reference sequence). This CDR3 comprises 12 residues. With V trimmed by 2 bases and J by 3 bases, 1 base remained unmatched. CDR3 region: CAWSSGGYEQYF. In DNA form, the CDR3 reads TGTGCCTGGAGTTCGGGGGGCTACGAGCAGTACTTC.

This clonotype occurred a few times. V usage is TRBV27 and J usage is TRBJ2-2; the match to TRBD2 covers 7 bases. The CDR3 totals 13 residues. Looked up from germline, CDR1 is MNHEY and CDR2 is SMNVEV (reference sequence). V gave up 6 bases and J gave up 7 bases; unmatched junction bases: 5. The CDR3 DNA follows: TGTGCCAGCAGCGCGGGAGTTAGCGGGGAGCTGTTTTTT. Protein sequence: CASSAGVSGELFF.

The chain carries TRBV3-1 and TRBJ1-1; the D is unclear. Germline V gene data show CDR1 as LGHDT and CDR2 as YNNKEL (reference sequence). This CDR3 spans 12 amino acids. V gave up 0 bases and J gave up 8 bases, with 7 bases separating them. The DNA for the CDR3 is TGTGCCAGCAGCCAAGATGGCAGAGAAGCTTTCTTT. It is translated as CASSQDGREAFF.

At least ten counts were recorded for this clonotype. DNA of the CDR3: TGTGCCAGCAGACCCGGGACAGCCCCTTATAGCAATCAGCCCCAGCATTTT. This sequence encodes CASRPGTAPYSNQPQHF. The chain uses TRBV14 and TRBJ1-5; 7 positions agree with TRBD1. CDR1 and CDR2 (germline): SGHDN, FVKESK. The CDR3 has 17 residues. The ends lost 6 bases at V and 0 bases at J; junction bases unmatched: 11.

This clonotype appeared a few times. The chain carries TRBV27 and TRBJ1-1; D not resolved. Trimming left V 3 bases short and J 2 bases short, with 10 bases between. Germline CDR1 reads MNHEY; CDR2 reads SMNVEV (reference sequence). The CDR3 runs 14 residues. The CDR3 DNA follows: TGTGCCAGCAGTTTCGGTGGCTTAAACACTGAAGCTTTCTTT. Amino acid sequence: CASSFGGLNTEAFF.

This clonotype was seen at least ten times. The chain has TRBV20-1 and TRBJ2-7; 8 bases line up with TRBD2. With 0 bases clipped from V and 11 bases from J, the junction kept 12 bases outside the gene matches. Germline V lookup: CDR1 DFQATT, CDR2 SNEGSKA (reference sequence). The CDR3 loop spans 14 amino acids. This CDR3 is CSAREPQRELWEYF. The CDR3 nucleotides are TGCAGTGCTAGAGAGCCCCAGCGGGAGTTGTGGGAGTACTTC.

The table lists this clonotype with many counts. The chain couples TRBV12-3 or TRBV12-4 to TRBJ2-7, with 9 bases that match TRBD1. The CDR3 has 14 residues. V gave up 4 bases and J gave up 3 bases; unmatched junction bases: 4. The CDR3: CASSSRDRDYEQYF. In nucleotides, the CDR3 is TGTGCCAGCAGTTCCCGGGACAGGGACTACGAGCAGTACTTC.

The V and J genes are TRBV4-1 and TRBJ1-3, with D uncertain. V dropped 0 bases and J dropped 10 bases, with 7 bases sitting between them. Germline V CDR1 and CDR2: MGHRA, YSYEKL. The CDR3 covers 12 residues. The CDR3 sequence: CASSQEMGTIYF. The CDR3 nucleotides read TGCGCCAGCAGCCAAGAGATGGGGACCATATATTTT.

This clonotype was seen only a few times. V gene TRBV6-5 combines with J gene TRBJ2-3; tentatively, D is TRBD2 (6 bases). This CDR3 comprises 16 residues. V lost 6 bases to trimming and J lost 5 bases, with 21 bases between them. Looked up from germline, CDR1 is MNHEY and CDR2 is SVGAGI. CDR3 DNA sequence: TGTGCCAGCAGCCCCCAGGCGCGGGACTTGGGAGATACGCAGTATTTT. This translates into CASSPQARDLGDTQYF.

V and J are TRBV19 and TRBJ2-1; D ambiguous. The CDR3 covers 13 residues. The germline V gene encodes CDR1 LNHDA and CDR2 SQIVND (reference sequence). V was shortened by 0 bases and J by 6 bases, with 6 bases between the two germline ends. This CDR3 reads CASSIDSFNEQFF. CDR3 bases: TGTGCCAGTAGTATAGATTCATTCAATGAGCAGTTCTTC. Full variable domain (missing parts from reference TRBV19 and TRBJ2-1): DGGITQSPKYLFRKEGQNVTLSCEQNLNHDAMYWYRQDPGQGLRLIYYSQIVNDFQKGDIAEGYSVSREKKESFPLTVTSAQKNPTAFYLCASSIDSFNEQFFGPGTRLTVL.

Only a few counts were recorded for this clonotype. This chain joins TRBV12-3 or TRBV12-4 and TRBJ2-3, with D unclear. This CDR3 is 13 amino acids long. V lost 3 bases, J lost 2 bases, and 6 bases lay in between. The CDR3: CASSFSNTDTQYF. For the CDR3, the DNA is TGTGCCAGCAGTTTTTCGAACACAGATACGCAGTATTTT.

This clonotype is medium-sized (0.01 to 0.1%). For the CDR3, the DNA is TGCAGCGTTGGCCCAGGAGAGAACACCGGGGAGCTGTTTTTT. Translating it yields CSVGPGENTGELFF. The genes are TRBV29-1 and TRBJ2-2; D is unclear. The ends were cut back, 4 bases at V and 1 base at J, with 10 bases in the middle. Germline CDR1 is SQVTM and CDR2 is ANQGSEA. The CDR3 sequence is 14 residues long.

This clonotype was found a few times. V is TRBV28 and J is TRBJ1-2; TRBD1 might be the D (5 bases). V gave up 4 bases and J gave up 5 bases, with 17 bases separating them. The germline V gene encodes CDR1 MDHEN and CDR2 SYDVKM. The CDR3 is 15 amino acids. CDR3 residues: CASSSSSGTGYGYTF. The CDR3 DNA follows: TGTGCCAGCAGTTCAAGTTCTGGGACGGGGTATGGCTACACCTTC.

The chain couples TRBV28 to TRBJ2-1; 8 positions match TRBD2. The CDR3 has 17 residues. Per the germline V gene, CDR1 is MDHEN and CDR2 is SYDVKM. Trimming cost V 4 bases and J 0 bases; bases outside gene matches: 8. The CDR3 loop is CASSSTGTSTSYNEQFF. CDR3 sequence (DNA): TGTGCCAGCAGTTCAACCGGGACTAGTACCTCCTACAATGAGCAGTTCTTC.

This clonotype was counted a few times. The chain links TRBV19 to TRBJ1-2, with D possibly matching TRBD1 (5 bases). The CDR3 runs 15 residues. Germline CDR1 reads LNHDA; CDR2 reads SQIVND (reference sequence). Trimming left V 5 bases short and J 6 bases short, with 19 bases between. CDR3: CASSLLRPGLDGYTF. The CDR3 nucleotides are TGTGCCAGTAGTTTACTCCGACCGGGGCTCGATGGCTACACCTTC.

This clonotype was counted ten times or more. The CDR3 is CAWSPSDLTTGELFF. In DNA form, the CDR3 reads TGTGCCTGGAGCCCTTCGGATCTCACTACCGGGGAGCTGTTTTTT. The J gene is TRBJ2-2, the V gene TRBV30; D remains unclear. V lost 3 bases, J lost 5 bases, and 16 bases lay in between. Germline-derived CDR1 and CDR2 are GTSNPN and SVGIG (reference sequence). The CDR3 runs to 15 residues.

The gene calls are TRBV4-1 and TRBJ2-7, with a possible D match to TRBD1 (8 bases). CDR3 length: 15 residues. Per germline, CDR1 MGHRA and CDR2 YSYEKL. The ends were cut back, 7 bases at V and 7 bases at J, with 23 bases in the middle. In DNA form, the CDR3 reads TGCGCCAGCACCTCAGGGGGAGGACAGGGAGGGGAGCAGTACTTC. Protein sequence: CASTSGGGQGGEQYF.

As regards this clonotype: This may stem from a read error, because a much larger clone lies one nucleotide away. The CDR3 reads CSAIDLLAGVPEQFF. As DNA, the CDR3 is TGCAGTGCTATAGATCTACTAGCGGGAGTTCCTGAGCAGTTCTTC. The chain uses TRBV20-1 and TRBJ2-1; TRBD2 agrees at 11 bases. Germline CDR1 reads DFQATT; CDR2 reads SNEGSKA (reference sequence). V shed 4 bases and J 9 bases; nucleotides not matched to a gene: 11. The CDR3 length is 15 residues.

This clonotype was found many times. The V and J genes are TRBV11-2 and TRBJ2-7, with no clear D. V was clipped by 3 bases and J by 2 bases, with 14 bases between them. CDR1 SGHAT and CDR2 FQNNGV come from the germline V gene. The CDR3 covers 15 residues. The CDR3 loop reads CASSLPPGWTYEQYF. The CDR3 region has the DNA TGTGCCAGCAGCTTGCCCCCGGGCTGGACCTACGAGCAGTACTTC.

This clonotype was recorded many times. The chain carries TRBV6-4 and TRBJ2-3, with D perhaps TRBD2 (6 bases). Germline CDR1 is MRHNA and CDR2 is SNTAGT. This CDR3 spans 15 amino acids. The germline V and J ends were trimmed by 4 bases and 4 bases, with 15 bases remaining between them. The CDR3 protein is CASSVEGGAADTQYF. The CDR3 coding sequence is TGTGCCAGCAGTGTTGAAGGAGGGGCTGCAGATACGCAGTATTTT.

The CDR3 protein is CASSFRPLLYNEQFF. CDR3 in DNA: TGTGCCAGCAGTTTTCGTCCCCTTCTCTACAATGAGCAGTTCTTC. The rearrangement joins TRBV27 to TRBJ2-1; unclear D gene. With 3 bases removed from V and 3 bases from J, the gap between germline ends came to 12 bases. The CDR3 has 15 amino acids. The V gene's germline CDR1 is MNHEY and CDR2 SMNVEV (reference sequence).

This clonotype was recorded many times. The V call is TRBV4-1, the J call TRBJ2-1; D gene ambiguous. The CDR3 is 12 amino acids. Germline CDR1 is MGHRA and CDR2 is YSYEKL. V lost 3 bases to trimming and J lost 8 bases, with 8 bases between them. CDR3: CASSHPWDEQFF. The DNA of the CDR3 is TGCGCCAGCAGCCACCCCTGGGATGAGCAGTTCTTC.

This clonotype was picked up many times. CDR3 residues: CASSQLAGEAYNEQFF. In nucleotides, the CDR3 is TGTGCCAGCAGCCAATTAGCGGGAGAGGCTTACAATGAGCAGTTCTTC. The rearrangement links TRBV3-1 to TRBJ2-1; 9 bases are shared with TRBD2. This CDR3 region has 16 residues. V shed 2 bases and J 4 bases; nucleotides not matched to a gene: 6. In germline, CDR1 is LGHDT, CDR2 YNNKEL (reference sequence).

CDR3 amino acids: CASSISGLAGVYEQYF. CDR3 DNA: TGTGCCAGTAGTATAAGTGGACTAGCGGGAGTTTACGAGCAGTACTTC. The chain carries TRBV19 and TRBJ2-7, with TRBD2 identical over 13 bases. V trimming: 2 bases; J trimming: 4 bases; junction bases outside the gene matches: 5. This CDR3 comprises 16 residues. CDR1 LNHDA and CDR2 SQIVND come from the germline V gene (reference sequence).